The clone carrying this T cell receptor beta chain appeared a few times. This record comes from a study of human T cells and chemical hapten exposure. For the study at large: Upper back patch tests used 0.01% DPC, scored after 6 days.

Original handling: Approximately 100,000 TCRs per sample was the median, with a range of about 20,000 to 750,000. TCRdb independently ran MiXCR on the RACE reads; one entry per CDR3 protein. The V and J calls come from TCRdb's annotation, not from the publication. Here the sample spans under 300,000 distinct CDR3 sequences, 7% to 10% being singletons. V was pared by 2 bases and J by 5 bases, with 5 bases between. Per germline, CDR1 LGHNA and CDR2 YSLEER. This CDR3 has 12 amino acids. Time point indicated: pre-sensitization, week 0. Indicated treatment: therapeutic diphenylcyclopropenone sensitization with weekly scalp DPC.

This receptor was taken from a woman in her 40s with alopecia areata. Some clones in this sample may be carry-over from other donors' samples. V and J are TRBV4-3 and TRBJ2-3; no firm D call. The specimen comprised whole blood, sampled in connection with sensitization to the hapten diphenylcyclopropenone (DPC). CDR3 region: CASSQQLDTQYF. The CDR3 nucleotides read TGCGCCAGCAGCCAACAACTAGATACGCAGTATTTT.